The 8 T cell receptor beta chains below were found in one sample sequenced in a study of Graves' ophthalmopathy and Graves' hyperthyroidism. As the template, RNA transcripts were used to amplify TCR beta CDR3 regions. The first round was an RT-PCR with HTBI primers, and the second round was a multiplex PCR. TCRdb used MiXCR to reprocess the multiplex PCR reads, holding one entry per CDR3 protein. The table shows some 1.1 million distinct CDR3 sequences, with about 40% occurring only once. Sequenced material: peripheral blood or thyroid tissue (not recorded which). These TCRs come from an adult man with Graves' hyperthyroidism.

The chain has TRBV6-6 and TRBJ1-6; D is uncertain. This CDR3 comprises 17 residues. Germline CDR1 reads MNHNY; CDR2 reads SVGAGI (reference sequence). Trimming removed 2 bases from V and 7 bases from J, with 18 bases in between. This CDR3 reads CASSYNRADGKNSPLHF. The CDR3 DNA reads as TGTGCCAGCAGTTACAATAGGGCGGACGGGAAGAATTCACCCCTCCACTTT.

The rearrangement links TRBV25-1 to TRBJ2-3; 9 nucleotides line up with TRBD1. V lost 4 bases, J lost 0 bases, and 8 bases stayed unmatched. This CDR3 is 17 amino acids long. Germline V lookup: CDR1 MGHDK, CDR2 SYGVNS. The CDR3 sequence: CASSGPLGTGSTDTQYF. The CDR3 bases are TGTGCCAGCAGTGGACCCCTTGGGACAGGGAGCACAGATACGCAGTATTTT.

The CDR3 nucleotides are TGTGCCAGCAGCTTGAAACAGGGCTCTAACTATGGCTACACCTTC. Translating it yields CASSLKQGSNYGYTF. The chain has TRBV11-1 and TRBJ1-2; weak D call: TRBD1 (6 bases). The length of the CDR3 is 15 residues. Germline CDR1 is SGHAT and CDR2 is FQDESV (reference sequence). The V and J ends lost 3 bases and 0 bases respectively, with 11 bases between them.

This clonotype was observed a single time. V and J are TRBV4-1 and TRBJ1-2; TRBD1 is a possible D gene (5 bases). Germline lookup yields CDR1 MGHRA and CDR2 YSYEKL. V shed 0 bases and J shed 8 bases, with 10 bases lying between them. This CDR3 is 13 amino acids long. The CDR3 region is CASSQEGARGYTF. The CDR3 DNA is TGCGCCAGCAGCCAAGAAGGGGCCAGGGGCTACACCTTC.

In this sample, this clonotype turned up many times. The V and J genes are TRBV19 and TRBJ1-6, with D perhaps TRBD1 (5 bases). V was shortened by 7 bases and J by 8 bases, with 9 bases between the two germline ends. This CDR3 region has 12 residues. Germline V gene data show CDR1 as LNHDA and CDR2 as SQIVND (reference sequence). The CDR3, as DNA: TGTGCCAGTAACAAGGGGCATTCACCCCTCCACTTT. This codes for CASNKGHSPLHF.

There are many counts of this clonotype. V is TRBV20-1 and J is TRBJ1-2, with D perhaps matching TRBD1 (5 bases). V shed 6 bases and J shed 0 bases, with 17 bases lying between them. CDR1 and CDR2 (germline): DFQATT, SNEGSKA (reference sequence). The CDR3 is 15 amino acids. The CDR3 DNA follows: TGCAGTGCCGTCAACCAGGGAAACTCTAACTATGGCTACACCTTC. Its translation: CSAVNQGNSNYGYTF.

This clonotype was detected ten times or more. This chain joins TRBV20-1 and TRBJ1-5, with a tentative D call TRBD1 (6 bases). V lost 3 bases to trimming and J lost 0 bases, with 12 bases between them. Looked up from germline, CDR1 is DFQATT and CDR2 is SNEGSKA (reference sequence). This CDR3 contains 15 residues. The CDR3 sequence: CSASPGVNSNQPQHF. DNA of the CDR3: TGCAGTGCTAGCCCAGGGGTGAATAGCAATCAGCCCCAGCATTTT.

The chain carries TRBV7-9 and TRBJ1-2; D uncertain. V gave up 4 bases and J gave up 0 bases, with 12 bases separating them. Germline V gene sequence: CDR1 SEHNR, CDR2 FQNEAQ (reference sequence). The CDR3 is 15 amino acids. The CDR3 bases are TGTGCCAGCAGCTATGATGACCGTACTAACTATGGCTACACCTTC. Translating gives CASSYDDRTNYGYTF.